Below, one T cell receptor beta chain is given with its context. Antigen: not known. These data come from a study of OX40 agonist ivuxolimab in advanced cancers. Whole-study context: Cancers in dose escalation were hepatocellular, melanoma, renal cell and head and neck. Past anti-PD-1, anti-PD-L1 or anti-CTLA-4 therapy was accepted, and roughly 42% had received some. Overall study findings and caveats: On average, CD8+ T cells showed a greater number of expanded clones than CD4+. Clonal expansion from baseline to week 6 occurred in both CD4+ and CD8+ T cells.

This CDR3 contains 16 residues. Between the trimmed V and J ends, which lost 4 bases and 0 bases, there was a span of 14 bases. CDR1 is LGHNA, CDR2 YNFKEQ, per germline. Produced via immunoSEQ multiplex PCR; TCRdb's table is partial and in-frame only. The sample contains tens of thousands of clones, 75% to 90% of which appear only once. The sample consisted of CD4+ or CD8+ T cells sorted from blood, taken in a trial of the OX40 agonist ivuxolimab. This chain links TRBV4-2 with TRBJ2-3; D possibly corresponds to TRBD1 (6 bases). The sequence was obtained from an adult with an advanced solid tumor such as melanoma, head and neck, liver or kidney cancer. The CDR3 sequence is CASSPTPGHSTDTQYF. In DNA form, the CDR3 reads TGTGCCAGCAGCCCAACCCCGGGACACAGCACAGATACGCAGTATTTT.